The 23 T cell receptor beta chains given below trace back to one sample, sequenced in a study of sequential checkpoint blockade in melanoma. As for treatment: randomized to nivolumab then ipilimumab (arm A) or the reverse (arm B). The protocol was immunoSEQ multiplex PCR, while the TCRdb copy is restricted to in-frame clones and leaves out a portion. The sample has about 1,400 clones, around 23% seen once; the top ten hold roughly an eighth. This sample comprised tumor tissue (inferred from file names), obtained from a patient given nivolumab and ipilimumab in sequence. Receptors were obtained from a human donor with melanoma.

The V gene is TRBV11-3, the J gene TRBJ2-5; 8 bases line up with TRBD1. With 5 bases clipped from V and 1 base from J, the junction kept 3 bases outside the gene matches. Germline V gene data show CDR1 as SGHNT and CDR2 as YENEEA. The CDR3 extends over 14 amino acids. The CDR3, as DNA: TGTGCCAGCAGCACTACAGGGGGCCAAGAGACCCAGTACTTC. Its translation is CASSTTGGQETQYF.

The gene calls are TRBV6-8 and TRBJ1-3; TRBD1 matches at 7 bases. Germline lookup yields CDR1 MNHGY and CDR2 SAAAGT. The CDR3 is 16 residues long. V shed 3 bases and J 2 bases; nucleotides not matched to a gene: 7. Here the CDR3 DNA reads TGTGCCAGCAGTTATAGGGACAGCGGCCCTGGAAACACCATATATTTT. Translated, it gives CASSYRDSGPGNTIYF.

This clone came up a few times. The chain joins TRBV5-1 to TRBJ2-2, with TRBD1 identical over 8 bases. With 4 bases clipped from V and 2 bases from J, the junction kept 4 bases outside the gene matches. There are 15 residues in the CDR3. In germline, CDR1 is SGHRS, CDR2 YFSETQ. The CDR3 loop reads CASSQQGGNTGELFF. CDR3 sequence (DNA): TGCGCCAGCAGCCAACAGGGGGGAAACACCGGGGAGCTGTTTTTT.

The rearrangement uses TRBV5-1 and TRBJ1-2, with 8 bases identical to TRBD1. This CDR3 has 16 residues. Germline trimming cut 3 bases from V and 6 bases from J; bases unmatched to any gene: 13. Germline CDR1 SGHRS, CDR2 YFSETQ. The CDR3 DNA sequence: TGCGCCAGCAGCTCGGGGACAGGCCTTTTAGGGAATGGCTACACCTTC. Its protein product is CASSSGTGLLGNGYTF.

Only a few counts were recorded for this clone. This chain uses TRBV9 with TRBJ2-2, with D perhaps TRBD1 (6 bases). In germline, CDR1 is SGDLS, CDR2 YYNGEE. The CDR3 consists of 15 residues. V was cut by 5 bases and J by 1 base, with 12 bases left in between. CDR3: CASSSSGQNTGELFF. DNA of the CDR3: TGTGCCAGCAGTTCCTCGGGACAGAACACCGGGGAGCTGTTTTTT.

V and J are TRBV5-1 and TRBJ2-1; the match to TRBD1 covers 11 bases. The V gene's germline CDR1 is SGHRS and CDR2 YFSETQ. The CDR3 is made up of 15 amino acids. V dropped 4 bases and J dropped 6; count of bases not matched to a gene: 6. CDR3 residues: CASSRGQGDVNEQFF. In nucleotides, the CDR3 is TGCGCCAGCAGCCGGGGACAGGGGGATGTCAATGAGCAGTTCTTC.

This clone was seen a few times. The chain carries TRBV19 and TRBJ2-1; 8 bases line up with TRBD1. There are 15 residues in the CDR3. Per the germline V gene, CDR1 is LNHDA and CDR2 is SQIVND (reference sequence). Unmatched junction bases numbered 8, after V lost 4 bases and J lost 6 bases. The CDR3, as DNA: TGTGCCAGTAGTACATTGACAGGGGAGTTCAATGAGCAGTTCTTC. This sequence encodes CASSTLTGEFNEQFF.

The chain combines TRBV4-1 with TRBJ2-5, with a possible D match to TRBD1 (6 bases). The CDR3 spans 14 residues. With 1 base removed from V and 2 bases from J, the gap between germline ends came to 8 bases. CDR1 is MGHRA, CDR2 YSYEKL, per germline. The CDR3 loop reads CASSQGDRQETQYF. CDR3 in DNA: TGCGCCAGCAGCCAAGGAGACAGGCAAGAGACCCAGTACTTC.

This clone was found a few times. V is TRBV30 and J is TRBJ2-7; no reliable D call. The germline V gene encodes CDR1 GTSNPN and CDR2 SVGIG (reference sequence). Trimming took off 4 bases at V and 0 bases at J, with 10 bases between the two ends. This CDR3 region has 13 residues. The CDR3 DNA reads as TGTGCCTGGACCCCCCGGGCCTCCTACGAGCAGTACTTC. This translates into CAWTPRASYEQYF.

The J gene is TRBJ1-2, the V gene TRBV6-8; D perhaps matches TRBD1 (6 bases). CDR3 size: 16 residues. Trimming removed 7 bases from V and 1 base from J, with 19 bases in between. Germline-derived CDR1 and CDR2 are MNHGY and SAAAGT. The CDR3 DNA sequence: TGTGCCAGCAACCCCTCGAGTGGGACACTTAACTATGGCTACACCTTC. It specifies CASNPSSGTLNYGYTF.

The chain recombines TRBV6-8 with TRBJ1-1, with D possibly TRBD1 on 6 matching bases. Germline V gene sequence: CDR1 MNHGY, CDR2 SAAAGT. V was cut by 10 bases and J by 4 bases, with 19 bases left in between. The length of the CDR3 is 14 residues. CDR3 protein: CATTGGGLATEAFF. The DNA for the CDR3 is TGTGCCACTACGGGCGGGGGGCTGGCCACTGAAGCTTTCTTT.

This chain connects TRBV6-8 to TRBJ1-4; 7 bases line up with TRBD1. The CDR3 runs to 14 residues. The junction had 8 bases not matched to a gene; V was cut back by 5 bases and J by 8 bases. Germline-derived CDR1 and CDR2 are MNHGY and SAAAGT. The CDR3 DNA follows: TGTGCCAGCAGTAGGACAGGCCCTCGGGAAAAACTGTTTTTT. Its protein is CASSRTGPREKLFF.

The V gene is TRBV9, the J gene TRBJ2-1; the match to TRBD1 covers 10 bases. Germline lookup yields CDR1 SGDLS and CDR2 YYNGEE. The CDR3 runs to 15 residues. The junction had 4 bases not matched to a gene; V was cut back by 6 bases and J by 1 base. The CDR3 here is CASKGDRGSYNEQFF. CDR3 coding DNA: TGTGCCAGCAAGGGGGACAGGGGTTCCTACAATGAGCAGTTCTTC.

This clone is termed large. V and J are TRBV5-1 and TRBJ1-2, with 9 nucleotides matching TRBD1. The germline CDR1 and CDR2 sequences are SGHRS and YFSETQ. The CDR3 consists of 17 residues. J lost 0 bases, V lost 4 bases, and 10 bases had no gene match. CDR3 loop: CASSTGTGFRANYGYTF. The CDR3 DNA sequence: TGCGCCAGCAGCACAGGGACAGGGTTTAGGGCTAACTATGGCTACACCTTC.

This clone was recorded a few times. The chain is built from TRBV29-1 and TRBJ2-5, with 14 nucleotides matching TRBD2. The CDR3 has 14 residues. Unmatched junction bases numbered 0, after V lost 4 bases and J lost 2 bases. Germline CDR1 and CDR2: SQVTM and ANQGSEA. CDR3 bases: TGCAGCGTTGGACTAGCGGGGGGGCAAGAGACCCAGTACTTC. This encodes CSVGLAGGQETQYF.

This clone occurred a few times. The chain carries TRBV11-3 and TRBJ2-3; TRBD1 aligns across 7 bases. Trimming at V came to 3 bases and at J to 1 base, leaving 1 base not matched to a gene. The CDR3 is 14 amino acids. CDR1 SGHNT and CDR2 YENEEA come from the germline V gene. CDR3 protein: CASSFQGGTDTQYF. The CDR3 DNA reads as TGTGCCAGCAGCTTTCAGGGGGGCACAGATACGCAGTATTTT.

This chain joins TRBV7-5 and TRBJ2-3; the table gives TRBD1 as D, unverified against the DNA. TRBV7-5 is classified as a pseudogene. This CDR3 comprises 14 residues. The CDR3 protein is CASSPLSQADTQYF. The CDR3 coding sequence is TGTGCCAGCAGCCCACTTTCTCAGGCAGATACGCAGTATTTT.

In its sample, this clone ranks as medium-sized (0.01 to 0.1%). V usage is TRBV28 and J usage is TRBJ2-1, with D perhaps matching TRBD1 (5 bases). The germline V gene has CDR1 MDHEN and CDR2 SYDVKM. The CDR3 runs 15 residues. V dropped 4 bases and J dropped 1 base, with 11 bases sitting between them. The CDR3 DNA reads as TGTGCCAGCAGTTCCAGGGTTCAATCCTACAATGAGCAGTTCTTC. It yields the protein CASSSRVQSYNEQFF. The full variable domain, rest sourced from reference TRBV28 and TRBJ2-1, is DVKVTQSSRYLVKRTGEKVFLECVQDMDHENMFWYRQDPGLGLRLIYFSYDVKMKEKGDIPEGYSVSREKKERFSLILESASTNQTSMYLCASSSRVQSYNEQFFGPGTRLTVL.

This chain links TRBV25-1 with TRBJ1-4, with no clear D. This CDR3 has 18 amino acids. Looked up from germline, CDR1 is MGHDK and CDR2 is SYGVNS. Trimming took off 0 bases at V and 3 bases at J, with 17 bases between the two ends. The CDR3 sequence: CASSEYAATGVANEKLFF. The DNA of the CDR3 is TGTGCCAGCAGTGAATATGCCGCCACGGGAGTGGCTAATGAAAAACTGTTTTTT.

This chain uses TRBV25-1 with TRBJ2-2; D is possibly TRBD1 or TRBD2 (5 bases each). This CDR3 is 15 amino acids long. Germline V gene sequence: CDR1 MGHDK, CDR2 SYGVNS. The V and J ends lost 2 bases and 7 bases respectively, with 14 bases between them. The CDR3 region is CASSENWGGLGELFF. DNA for the CDR3: TGTGCCAGCAGTGAAAATTGGGGCGGGCTCGGGGAGCTGTTTTTT.

This clone is termed large. The chain is built from TRBV6-8 and TRBJ1-1; D remains ambiguous. The germline gives CDR1 MNHGY, CDR2 SAAAGT. The V and J ends lost 10 bases and 0 bases respectively, with 15 bases between them. The CDR3 is made up of 14 amino acids. CDR3 DNA sequence: TGTGCCATCAGCCTCGGACGGATGAACACTGAAGCTTTCTTT. Its translation: CAISLGRMNTEAFF.

This sequence joins TRBV5-1 and TRBJ2-1; TRBD2 might be the D (5 bases). The germline V gene has CDR1 SGHRS and CDR2 YFSETQ. The CDR3 spans 16 residues. V dropped 0 bases and J dropped 1 base, with 11 bases sitting between them. CDR3 sequence: CASSLGSGLSYNEQFF. The DNA for the CDR3 is TGCGCCAGCAGCTTGGGAAGCGGACTTTCCTACAATGAGCAGTTCTTC.

The V and J genes are TRBV30 and TRBJ1-3; 9 bases agree with TRBD1. The CDR3 has 16 amino acids. The trim removed 6 bases at V and 4 bases at J, leaving 13 bases unmatched. The germline V gene encodes CDR1 GTSNPN and CDR2 SVGIG (reference sequence). The CDR3 region is CACTAGSTGGGNTIYF. CDR3 coding DNA: TGTGCCTGCACCGCCGGATCTACAGGGGGCGGAAACACCATATATTTT.